The rows below give T cell receptor beta chains drawn from one sample of a study of CD8 T cells in Susac syndrome. TCRdb processed the immunoSEQ multiplex PCR reads anew with MiXCR; each CDR3 protein has one entry. The profile shows some 120,000 distinct CDR3 sequences, less than 95% of them singletons. Source material: CD4+ T cells from PBMCs. These receptors originate from a human donor in good health. Each CDR3 is given with its conserved first and last residue. A D gene is named only where the DNA matches it firmly. The size entry is marked missing in some rows and otherwise reads once, few, many or a size class.

cdr3_length | d_call | j_call | clone_size | v_call | cdr3_aa | cdr3_nt
12 | NA | TRBJ1-1 | NA | TRBV30 | CAWSLLNTEAFF | TGTGCCTGGAGTTTGTTGAACACTGAAGCTTTCTTT
15 | TRBD2 | TRBJ2-5 | NA | TRBV6-1 | CASSEGSGGGETQYF | TGTGCCAGCAGTGAAGGGAGCGGGGGCGGAGAGACCCAGTACTTC
14 | TRBD1 | TRBJ2-3 | NA | TRBV2 | CASRRQGVTDTQYF | TGTGCCAGCAGGAGACAGGGAGTCACAGATACGCAGTATTTT
16 | TRBD2 | TRBJ2-7 | NA | TRBV4-3 | CASSQELAGGSYEQYF | TGCGCCAGCAGCCAGGAACTAGCGGGAGGGTCCTACGAGCAGTACTTC
14 | NA | TRBJ1-2 | NA | TRBV12-3/TRBV12-4 | CASSLGRDNYGYTF | TGTGCCAGCAGTTTGGGCAGGGATAACTATGGCTACACCTTC
17 | TRBD1 | TRBJ1-1 | NA | TRBV10-3 | CAISVGTGGALNTEAFF | TGTGCCATCAGCGTAGGGACAGGGGGCGCGTTGAACACTGAAGCTTTCTTT
14 | NA | TRBJ1-4 | few | TRBV29-1 | CSVEGQTTNEKLFF | TGCAGCGTTGAAGGACAGACAACTAATGAAAAACTGTTTTTT
17 | NA | TRBJ2-5 | NA | TRBV19 | CASSPSRGARGQETQYF | TGTGCCAGTAGCCCAAGCAGGGGGGCCCGGGGCCAAGAGACCCAGTACTTC
16 | NA | TRBJ2-7 | NA | TRBV19 | CASSITGRDISYEQYF | TGTGCCAGTAGTATAACGGGGAGGGACATCTCCTACGAGCAGTACTTC
12 | NA | TRBJ2-7 | NA | TRBV6-2/TRBV6-3 | CASSNYDLEQYF | TGTGCCAGCAGTAACTATGATCTCGAGCAGTACTTC
15 | NA | TRBJ2-7 | NA | TRBV7-3 | CASSPFIASKYEQYF | TGTGCCAGCAGCCCCTTCATAGCGAGTAAATACGAGCAGTACTTC